This TCR beta chain was documented in a study of Graves' ophthalmopathy and Graves' hyperthyroidism (dated by TCRdb to between 2017 and 2018). Study-level background: Peripheral blood was collected before any treatment was given, at the time of initial diagnosis. The study used TCR beta repertoire signatures to distinguish Graves' ophthalmopathy from Graves' hyperthyroidism and to predict progression to ophthalmopathy. In total, 135 blood samples were TCR-sequenced: around 42 ophthalmopathy, some 75 hyperthyroidism and about 17 hyperthyroidism-to-ophthalmopathy patients. To explore V-J signatures that distinguish ophthalmopathy from hyperthyroidism, a discovery set of roughly 98 patients was enrolled, made up of 43 with ophthalmopathy and around 57 with stable hyperthyroidism. The independent validation cohort included approximately 19 hyperthyroidism patients plus 17 patients who later progressed from hyperthyroidism to ophthalmopathy. In about 6 hyperthyroidism patients, T-cell repertoires of thyroid tissue and blood were compared. After sampling, hyperthyroidism patients received methimazole starting at 30 mg daily, and ophthalmopathy patients received high-dose intravenous methylprednisolone. Overall study results and their limits: Most expanded thyroid clonotypes with a frequency above 0.001 also appeared in blood, which suggests that blood repertoires may reflect the immune response in the thyroid. Sample size was not statistically predetermined, and group allocation was not concealed from the investigators. Ophthalmopathy was separated from stable hyperthyroidism by the 13-signature model with 87.88% sensitivity and roughly 83% specificity in cross-validation and with 80%/75% in the test set. In validation, the model predicted ophthalmopathy progression with more than 70% sensitivity and roughly 78% specificity; 12 predicted patients were CT-confirmed with GO in a median of around 6 months.

For repertoire sequencing, TCR beta CDR3 regions were amplified from RNA transcripts. HTBI primers and the Qiagen OneStep RT-PCR kit were used in a first-round RT-PCR, which was followed by a second-round multiplex PCR, size selection and purification. Libraries were sequenced on an Illumina HiSeq2000 using paired-end 100 bp reads. Per the source publication's procedure: SOAPnuke was used to process the reads, throwing out any read that had adapters, had uncalled bases, had a mean Phred below 15, or lacked an exact constant-primer or identifier match. COPE v1.2.5 was used to merge the high-quality paired reads. Unique nucleotide sequences were defined as clonotypes and aligned to IMGT TRB V, D and J references using MiTCR v1.1. The analysis was limited to V-J combinations with a frequency above 0.0001, which together covered more than 98% of repertoires. A TCR clonal expansion and chaos score per V-J combination was defined as the ratio of F50 clonal expansion to chaos observed in the TCRdist matrix. Features were reduced by Welch's t-statistics and random forest to more than 10 V-J combinations, which fed a naive Bayes classifier. The similarity between thyroid and blood repertoires was quantified using the Morisita-Horn index. Clones were called with MiXCR by TCRdb after fastp trimmed the public reads at Q25, and only in-frame beta chains were retained. CDR3 protein sequences are deduplicated, and each keeps its most common genes and DNA. These V and J calls are TCRdb output, not the study's own analysis. In this sample the table shows 600,000 to 950,000 distinct CDR3 sequences, roughly 40% of which occur a single time. Approximately 46% of the sample comes from the top ten.

Patients with ophthalmopathy had moderately to severely active disease, with a Clinical Activity Score of 3 or more, a NOSPECS grade of 4 or more, and a disease duration of less than 3 months. Patients were excluded if they had other autoimmune diseases, uncontrolled infections, pregnancy or lactation. Diagnosis relied on clinical symptoms, serum thyroxine, TRAb, thyroid ultrasound and orbital computed tomography. Using Ficoll-Paque density gradient centrifugation, PBMCs were isolated from 10 ml of fresh peripheral blood. Trizol reagent was used to extract the total RNA, and its quality was then checked on an Agilent 2100 Bioanalyzer. A remark on this clonotype: What this receptor recognizes is not known. Per-nucleotide qualities are absent, and no much larger clonotype sits a single base away.

CDR1 and CDR2 are drawn from the germline V gene: SQVTM, ANQGSEA. Reading from cysteine to phenylalanine, the CDR3 counts 13 amino acids. Only the CDR3 DNA stays, 39 bases, in frame from base 1. V lost 8 bases and J lost 0 bases, and the count of bases not matched to a germline gene is 7. Source material: peripheral blood. The receptor was isolated from an adult man with Graves' ophthalmopathy. The V and J genes are TRBV29-1 and TRBJ2-7; 7 bases in the middle match TRBD1. The sequenced DNA is TGCAGCCAAGATCCAGGGGGCTCCTACGAGCAGTACTTC. It translates as CSQDPGGSYEQYF.